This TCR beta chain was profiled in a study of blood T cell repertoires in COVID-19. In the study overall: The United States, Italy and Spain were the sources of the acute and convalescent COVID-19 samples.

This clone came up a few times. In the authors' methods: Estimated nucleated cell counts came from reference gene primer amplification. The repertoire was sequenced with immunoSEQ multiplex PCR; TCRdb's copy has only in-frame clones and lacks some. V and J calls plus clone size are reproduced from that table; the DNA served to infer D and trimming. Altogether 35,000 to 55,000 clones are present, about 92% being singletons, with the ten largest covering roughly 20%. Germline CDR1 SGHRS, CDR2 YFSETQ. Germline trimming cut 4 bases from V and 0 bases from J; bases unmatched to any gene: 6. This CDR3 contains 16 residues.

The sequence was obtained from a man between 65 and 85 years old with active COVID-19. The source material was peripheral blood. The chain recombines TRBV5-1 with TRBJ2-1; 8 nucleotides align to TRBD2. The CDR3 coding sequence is TGCGCCAGCAGCCGTCCCGGGACTAGCTCCTACAATGAGCAGTTCTTC. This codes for CASSRPGTSSYNEQFF.